This is a list of T cell receptor beta chains from one sample in a study of T cells in Graves' hyperthyroidism and ophthalmopathy. A single record per CDR3 protein comes from TCRdb applying MiXCR to the multiplex PCR reads. Here the sample spans hundreds of thousands of distinct CDR3 sequences, 40% to 55% being singletons. Material: peripheral blood or thyroid tissue (not recorded which). These receptors were taken from a woman younger than 30 with Graves' hyperthyroidism. Each CDR3 is given with its conserved first and last residue. Each record gives: CDR3 protein, CDR3 DNA, J gene, D gene, clone size, V gene. D genes are given only for firm matches. The size of a clone is reported for some rows only, either as once, few or many, or as a class for expanded clones.

CSVEHEGEEYF	TGCAGCGTTGAACATGAGGGCGAGGAGTACTTC	TRBJ2-7	-	once	TRBV29-1
CASSNVAGVSFEQYF	TGTGCCAGCAGCAACGTAGCGGGAGTGTCATTCGAGCAGTACTTC	TRBJ2-7	TRBD2	few	TRBV9
CATSPRESGANVLTF	TGTGCCACCAGTCCCCGAGAGTCTGGGGCCAACGTCCTGACTTTC	TRBJ2-6	-	-	TRBV24-1
CASGSNQPQHF	TGTGCCAGCGGAAGCAATCAGCCCCAGCATTTT	TRBJ1-5	-	many	TRBV19
CASSSAGTANYGYTF	TGCGCCAGCAGCTCGGCCGGGACCGCTAACTATGGCTACACCTTC	TRBJ1-2	-	many	TRBV5-1
CASSEPGSSQPQHF	TGTGCCAGCAGTGAGCCTGGGAGTTCTCAGCCCCAGCATTTT	TRBJ1-5	-	-	TRBV10-3
CASSPDTGEPQHF	TGTGCCAGCAGCCCTGACACCGGGGAGCCCCAGCATTTT	TRBJ1-5	-	-	TRBV7-3
CASRDGGQPQHF	TGTGCCAGCAGAGACGGCGGGCAGCCCCAGCATTTT	TRBJ1-5	-	-	TRBV19
CASSFGETQYF	TGTGCCAGCAGCTTCGGAGAGACCCAGTACTTC	TRBJ2-5	-	many	TRBV12-3/TRBV12-4
CSVVLAGVSRSYEQYF	TGCAGCGTAGTCCTAGCGGGAGTATCTCGCTCCTACGAGCAGTACTTC	TRBJ2-7	TRBD2	-	TRBV29-1
CASSLSLAGGENEQYF	TGTGCCAGCAGCTTATCACTAGCGGGAGGGGAGAACGAGCAGTACTTC	TRBJ2-7	TRBD2	many	TRBV7-8
CSARVPDRSNQPQHF	TGCAGTGCTAGAGTTCCGGACAGAAGCAATCAGCCCCAGCATTTT	TRBJ1-5	-	-	TRBV20-1